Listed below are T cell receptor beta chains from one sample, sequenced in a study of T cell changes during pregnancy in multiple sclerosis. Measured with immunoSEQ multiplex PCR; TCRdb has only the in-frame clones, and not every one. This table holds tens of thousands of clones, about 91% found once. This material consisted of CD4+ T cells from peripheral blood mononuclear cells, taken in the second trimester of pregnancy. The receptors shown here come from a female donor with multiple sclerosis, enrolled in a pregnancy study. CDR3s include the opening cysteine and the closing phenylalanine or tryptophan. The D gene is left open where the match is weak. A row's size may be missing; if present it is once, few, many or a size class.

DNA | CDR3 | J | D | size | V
TGCGCCAGCAGCAGACTAGCGGGAGGGACAGATACGCAGTATTTT | CASSRLAGGTDTQYF | TRBJ2-3 | TRBD2 | - | TRBV5-1
TGTGCCAGCTCCCGGGACACCATCTACGAGCAGTACTTC | CASSRDTIYEQYF | TRBJ2-7 | - | - | TRBV27
TGTGCCAGCAGCCCCAGCGGGAGTAACAGGGAGCTGTTTTTT | CASSPSGSNRELFF | TRBJ2-2 | TRBD2 | - | TRBV28
TGTGCCAGCAGTGAAGCGGGGGGACTCGCGGTCTTC | CASSEAGGLAVF | TRBJ2-1 | - | - | TRBV6-1
TGTGCCAGCAGTGCGGTCCAATCTGGAAACACCATATATTTT | CASSAVQSGNTIYF | TRBJ1-3 | - | - | TRBV2
TGTGCCAGCTCACCATATGACGGAGCCTATGGCTACACCTTC | CASSPYDGAYGYTF | TRBJ1-2 | - | - | TRBV18
TGTGCCAGTAGTACAGGGGGTTTGCCCCAGCATTTT | CASSTGGLPQHF | TRBJ1-5 | TRBD1 | - | TRBV19
TGTGCCAGCCGCAAGCTTCGATCGGACAGGGGGTACGAAGAGTACGAGCAGTACTTC | CASRKLRSDRGYEEYEQYF | TRBJ2-7 | TRBD1 | - | TRBV5-4
TGTGCCAGCAGACTTACAGGTCAGGTTTCTGGCTACACCTTC | CASRLTGQVSGYTF | TRBJ1-2 | - | - | TRBV2
TGTGCCAGCTCACCAGAGATGAGCACCGGGGAGCTGTTTTTT | CASSPEMSTGELFF | TRBJ2-2 | - | - | TRBV18
TGTGCCAGTAGTACGGGACGGGGGGGCATTTACGAGCAGTACTTC | CASSTGRGGIYEQYF | TRBJ2-7 | TRBD2 | - | TRBV19
TGTGCCAGCAGTTTATGGGCGGGTGCAACTAATGAAAAACTGTTTTTT | CASSLWAGATNEKLFF | TRBJ1-4 | - | - | TRBV28
TGTGCCAGCAGACCAACCGAGGGTGGCTACACCTTC | CASRPTEGGYTF | TRBJ1-2 | - | - | TRBV27
TGCGCCAGCCGACAGGAGCAGGCAACTAATGAAAAACTGTTTTTT | CASRQEQATNEKLFF | TRBJ1-4 | - | - | TRBV5-1
TGCAGTGCTCCGGACAGACAAGCTTTCTTT | CSAPDRQAFF | TRBJ1-1 | - | few | TRBV20-1
TGTGCCAGCAGTTTCTCCCTAGCGGGGTTGACCTACGAGCAGTACTTC | CASSFSLAGLTYEQYF | TRBJ2-7 | TRBD2 | - | TRBV28
TGTGCCAGCAGTGTCTTCCCTAGCGGGGCGAGCTCCTACGAGCAGTACTTC | CASSVFPSGASSYEQYF | TRBJ2-7 | TRBD2 | - | TRBV6-1
TGTGCCAGCAGCGTAGGGGTAGGGGGGGGCTCCTACAATGAGCAGTTCTTC | CASSVGVGGGSYNEQFF | TRBJ2-1 | - | once | TRBV9
TGTGCCATCAAAGTGATACCGGGGGGCAATGAAAAACTGTTTTTT | CAIKVIPGGNEKLFF | TRBJ1-4 | - | - | TRBV10-3
TGTGCCAGCGGGCCCGGACAGGGTCTCACAGATACGCAGTATTTT | CASGPGQGLTDTQYF | TRBJ2-3 | TRBD1 | - | TRBV5-6
TGTGCCAGCAGTCACCTCAGGGGTGTCGGAAACACCATATATTTT | CASSHLRGVGNTIYF | TRBJ1-3 | - | - | TRBV6-6
TGTGCCAGCAGTGATGGGACAGGGGTCACCGGGGAGCTGTTTTTT | CASSDGTGVTGELFF | TRBJ2-2 | TRBD1 | - | TRBV2
TGTGCCTGGAGTATTCTAGCGGTCTCCTACAATGAGCAGTTCTTC | CAWSILAVSYNEQFF | TRBJ2-1 | TRBD2 | - | TRBV30
TGCGCCAGCAGCTTGGATGGCGGAGTCTATGGCTACACCTTC | CASSLDGGVYGYTF | TRBJ1-2 | - | - | TRBV5-1
TGCGCCAGCAGCTTCGGACAGGGGAATTCGCCCCAGCATTTT | CASSFGQGNSPQHF | TRBJ1-5 | TRBD1 | - | TRBV5-1
TGTGCCAGCAGCGCGGACAGGGTTCAGCCCCAGCATTTT | CASSADRVQPQHF | TRBJ1-5 | TRBD1 | once | TRBV2
TGTGCCAGCAGCTTAAGCCAAAGCTCCTACAATGAGCAGTTCTTC | CASSLSQSSYNEQFF | TRBJ2-1 | - | - | TRBV7-2
TGTGCCAGCAGCCAAGATTGGGCGGGTTACAATGAGCAGTTCTTC | CASSQDWAGYNEQFF | TRBJ2-1 | - | - | TRBV14
TGTGCCTGGAGCCAAGGAGCAGGGTTTGGCACTGAAGCTTTCTTT | CAWSQGAGFGTEAFF | TRBJ1-1 | - | - | TRBV30
TGTGCCAGTAGTATAGGAAGGACAGGGATATACGAGCAGTACTTC | CASSIGRTGIYEQYF | TRBJ2-7 | TRBD1 | - | TRBV19
TGTGCCTGGACCCTAGCGCGGACGGCTGGAAACACCATATATTTT | CAWTLARTAGNTIYF | TRBJ1-3 | - | - | TRBV30
TGTGCCTGGAGTGAGTGGGGAGGGTTTGGGATCTCTGGAAACACCATATATTTT | CAWSEWGGFGISGNTIYF | TRBJ1-3 | - | - | TRBV30
TGTGCCAGTAGTATGGGGGACAGGGGGCGCGGTGGCAAAAACATTCAGTACTTC | CASSMGDRGRGGKNIQYF | TRBJ2-4 | TRBD1 | - | TRBV19
TGTGCCAGCATCCCTGAGGGAACTAGCCCGAGCTCCTACAATGAGCAGTTCTTC | CASIPEGTSPSSYNEQFF | TRBJ2-1 | - | - | TRBV11-3
TGTGCCAGCATCCTCGAGGGGGGGGCTGAAGCTTTCTTT | CASILEGGAEAFF | TRBJ1-1 | - | - | TRBV6-1
TGTGCTAGTGGTTCACAGGGGACCCAGTACTTC | CASGSQGTQYF | TRBJ2-5 | - | - | TRBV12-5
TGTGCCAGCAGCTCACATTGGACTAGCGGGGGGATAGATACGCAGTATTTT | CASSSHWTSGGIDTQYF | TRBJ2-3 | TRBD2 | - | TRBV7-2
TGTGCCAGCAGTGAACGGGGACAGAATACCTACGAGCAGTACTTC | CASSERGQNTYEQYF | TRBJ2-7 | TRBD1 | - | TRBV27
TGCGCCAGCTGCTCCGGGACAGGGGTCAATCAGCCCCAGCATTTT | CASCSGTGVNQPQHF | TRBJ1-5 | TRBD1 | - | TRBV5-1